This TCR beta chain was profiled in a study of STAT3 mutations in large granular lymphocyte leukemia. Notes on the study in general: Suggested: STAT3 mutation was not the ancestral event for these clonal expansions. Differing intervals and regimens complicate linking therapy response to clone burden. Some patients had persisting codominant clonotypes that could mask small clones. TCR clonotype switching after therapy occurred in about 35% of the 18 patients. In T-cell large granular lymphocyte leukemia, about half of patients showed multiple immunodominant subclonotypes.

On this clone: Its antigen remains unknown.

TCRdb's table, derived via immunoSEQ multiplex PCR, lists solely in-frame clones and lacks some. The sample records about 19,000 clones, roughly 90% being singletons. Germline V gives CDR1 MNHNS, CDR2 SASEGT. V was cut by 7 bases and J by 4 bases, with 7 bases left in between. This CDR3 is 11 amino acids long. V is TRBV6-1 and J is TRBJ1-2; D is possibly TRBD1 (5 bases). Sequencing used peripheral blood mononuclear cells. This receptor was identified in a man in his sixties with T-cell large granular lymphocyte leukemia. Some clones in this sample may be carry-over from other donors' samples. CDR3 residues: CASKRGYGYTF. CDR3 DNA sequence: TGTGCCAGCAAAAGGGGCTATGGCTACACCTTC.